This T cell receptor beta chain is from a study of cytomegalovirus exposure and HLA in healthy donors. The CDR3 contains 14 residues. Germline CDR1 LNHDA, CDR2 SQIVND (reference sequence). The trim removed 6 bases at V and 7 bases at J, leaving 9 bases unmatched. The PCR had 60 Vbeta and 13 Jbeta primers. Clones were read by immunoSEQ multiplex PCR, and TCRdb kept only the in-frame ones, dropping some. This sample has 100,000 to 150,000 clones; about 78% occur once, and the top ten carry under 1.5%. Sample: PBMCs. V gene TRBV19 combines with J gene TRBJ1-2; 9 bases align to TRBD1. The sequence came from a female donor in good health and CMV-seronegative. As DNA, the CDR3 is TGTGCCAGTAGCCCGACAGGGGGAACTGGTGGCTACACCTTC. It is translated as CASSPTGGTGGYTF.